This TCR beta chain is drawn from a study of blood T cell repertoires in COVID-19. V lost 9 bases, J lost 11 bases, and 16 bases lay in between. Germline CDR1 and CDR2: MDHEN and SYDVKM. The CDR3 is made up of 11 amino acids. Authors' methods: Amplification from reference gene primers served as the basis for estimated nucleated cell counts. The method was immunoSEQ multiplex PCR; TCRdb's version includes in-frame clones alone and lacks a portion of them. That table furnishes V, J and clone size, whereas the DNA furnished D and trimming. The sample lists around 380,000 clones, about 80% occurring once.

The chain combines TRBV28 with TRBJ1-1; D possibly corresponds to TRBD1 (5 bases). Sample: peripheral blood. The sequence derives from a human donor with acute or convalescent COVID-19. The donor label of this sample is uncertain. CDR3 DNA sequence: TGTGCCAGTGTGGGCAGGGCCGGGGCTTTCTTT. This codes for CASVGRAGAFF. The variable domain in full, with the rest retrieved from reference TRBV28 and TRBJ1-1, is DVKVTQSSRYLVKRTGEKVFLECVQDMDHENMFWYRQDPGLGLRLIYFSYDVKMKEKGDIPEGYSVSREKKERFSLILESASTNQTSMYLCASVGRAGAFFGQGTRLTVV.